Given below is one TCR beta chain in context. As yet, its antigen is unknown. These data belong to a study of cytomegalovirus exposure and HLA in healthy donors. Study findings and constraints: While the bulk of TCR sequences proved rare, some public TCRs turned up in many donors. The tendency of first-cohort TCR clusters to co-occur in the roughly 120 validation repertoires was identified by a subsequent analysis. The classifier was said to identify cytomegalovirus status with high specificity and sensitivity. The study put some 160 TCR beta chains on its list as cytomegalovirus-associated.

Trimming removed 2 bases at V and 6 bases at J, with 10 bases between. The germline V gene encodes CDR1 MRHNA and CDR2 SNTAGT. The CDR3 contains 13 residues. Sequenced by immunoSEQ multiplex PCR; TCRdb stores in-frame clones only, minus some. The table has around 200,000 clones, roughly 81% seen once. Material: PBMCs. The receptor's source is a woman in her twenties or thirties in good health and CMV-seronegative. The rearrangement joins TRBV6-4 to TRBJ1-2; no definite D call. CDR3 bases: TGTGCCAGCAGTGACGGACGGGAAGATGGCTACACCTTC. Its protein product is CASSDGREDGYTF.